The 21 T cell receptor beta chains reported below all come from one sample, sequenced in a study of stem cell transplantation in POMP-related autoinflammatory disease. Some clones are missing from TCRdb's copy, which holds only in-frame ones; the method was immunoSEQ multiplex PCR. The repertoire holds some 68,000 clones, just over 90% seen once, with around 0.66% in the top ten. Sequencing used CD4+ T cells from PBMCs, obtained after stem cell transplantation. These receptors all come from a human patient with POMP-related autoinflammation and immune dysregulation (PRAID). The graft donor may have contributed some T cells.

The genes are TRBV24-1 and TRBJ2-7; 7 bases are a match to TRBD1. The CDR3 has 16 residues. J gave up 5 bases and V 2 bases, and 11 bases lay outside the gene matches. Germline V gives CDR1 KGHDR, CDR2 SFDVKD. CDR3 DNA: TGTGCCACCAGTGATTCCGGGGCGACAGGGTTCAACGAGCAGTACTTC. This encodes CATSDSGATGFNEQYF.

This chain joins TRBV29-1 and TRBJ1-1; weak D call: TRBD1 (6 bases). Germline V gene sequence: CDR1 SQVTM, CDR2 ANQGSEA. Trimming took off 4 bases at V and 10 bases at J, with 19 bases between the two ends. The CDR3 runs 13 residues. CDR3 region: CSVATPGGRGAFF. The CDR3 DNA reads TGCAGCGTTGCGACCCCGGGGGGGCGCGGAGCTTTCTTT.

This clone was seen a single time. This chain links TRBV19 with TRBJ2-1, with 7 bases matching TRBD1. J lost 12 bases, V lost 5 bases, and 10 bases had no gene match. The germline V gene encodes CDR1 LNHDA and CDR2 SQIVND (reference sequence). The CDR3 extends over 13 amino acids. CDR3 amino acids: CASSLRGNLGQFF. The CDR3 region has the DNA TGTGCCAGTAGTCTCAGGGGGAACCTGGGGCAGTTCTTC.

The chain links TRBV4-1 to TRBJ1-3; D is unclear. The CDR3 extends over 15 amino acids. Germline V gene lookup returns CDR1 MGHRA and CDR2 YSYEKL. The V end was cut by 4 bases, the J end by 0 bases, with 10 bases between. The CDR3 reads CASSLWPASGNTIYF. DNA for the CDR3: TGCGCCAGCAGCCTTTGGCCGGCCTCTGGAAACACCATATATTTT.

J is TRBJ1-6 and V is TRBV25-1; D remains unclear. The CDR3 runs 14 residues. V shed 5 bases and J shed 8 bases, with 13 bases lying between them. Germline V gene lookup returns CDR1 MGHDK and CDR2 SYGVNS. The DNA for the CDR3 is TGTGCCAGCAGTCTAACGGGTGGAGATTCACCCCTCCACTTT. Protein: CASSLTGGDSPLHF.

CDR3 region: CASSLRRGRTEAFF. DNA for the CDR3: TGTGCCAGCAGCTTAAGGCGGGGTCGGACTGAAGCTTTCTTT. The chain combines TRBV7-8 with TRBJ1-1; D is unclear. Germline loops: CDR1 SGHVS, CDR2 FQNEAQ. Trimming shortened V by 2 bases and J by 5 bases, and 12 bases separated the two germline ends. This CDR3 has 14 residues.

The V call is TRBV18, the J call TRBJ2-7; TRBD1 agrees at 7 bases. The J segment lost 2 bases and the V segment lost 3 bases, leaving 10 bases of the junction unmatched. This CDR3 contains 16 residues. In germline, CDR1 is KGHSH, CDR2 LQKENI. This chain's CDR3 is CASSPISDRATYEQYF. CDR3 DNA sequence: TGTGCCAGCTCACCGATATCTGACAGGGCGACCTACGAGCAGTACTTC.

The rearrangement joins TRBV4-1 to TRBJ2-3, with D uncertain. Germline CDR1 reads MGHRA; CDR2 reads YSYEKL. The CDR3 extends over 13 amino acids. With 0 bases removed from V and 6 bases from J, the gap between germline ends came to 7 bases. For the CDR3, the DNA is TGCGCCAGCAGCCAAGATCCCAGGGATACGCAGTATTTT. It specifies CASSQDPRDTQYF.

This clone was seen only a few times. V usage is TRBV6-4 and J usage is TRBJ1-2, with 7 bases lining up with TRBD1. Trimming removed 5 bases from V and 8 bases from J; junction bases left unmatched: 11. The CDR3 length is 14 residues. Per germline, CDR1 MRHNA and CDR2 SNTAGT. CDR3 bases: TGTGCCAGCAGTCCTTGGACAGGCCGGATGGGCTACACCTTC. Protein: CASSPWTGRMGYTF.

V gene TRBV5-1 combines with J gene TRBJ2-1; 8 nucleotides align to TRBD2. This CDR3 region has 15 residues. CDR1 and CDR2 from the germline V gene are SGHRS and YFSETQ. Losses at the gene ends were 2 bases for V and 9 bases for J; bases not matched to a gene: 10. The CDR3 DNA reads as TGCGCCAGCAGCTTCGGGACTAGGGGAGCAGGTGAGCAGTTCTTC. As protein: CASSFGTRGAGEQFF.

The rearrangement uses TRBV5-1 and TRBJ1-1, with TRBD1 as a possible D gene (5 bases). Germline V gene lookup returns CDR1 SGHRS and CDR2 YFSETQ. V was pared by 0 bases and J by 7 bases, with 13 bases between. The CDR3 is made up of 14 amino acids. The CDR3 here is CASSLGDSQIEAFF. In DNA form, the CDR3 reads TGCGCCAGCAGCTTGGGCGACAGCCAAATTGAAGCTTTCTTT. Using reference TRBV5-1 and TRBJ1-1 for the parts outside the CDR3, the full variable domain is KAGVTQTPRYLIKTRGQQVTLSCSPISGHRSVSWYQQTPGQGLQFLFEYFSETQRNKGNFPGRFSGRQFSNSRSEMNVSTLELGDSALYLCASSLGDSQIEAFFGQGTRLTVV.

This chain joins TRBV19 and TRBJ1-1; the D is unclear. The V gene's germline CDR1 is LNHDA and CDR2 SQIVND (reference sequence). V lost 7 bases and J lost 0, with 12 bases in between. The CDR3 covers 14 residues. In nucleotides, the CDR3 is TGTGCCAGTACTCCCGGGCAGTTGAACACTGAAGCTTTCTTT. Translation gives CASTPGQLNTEAFF.

CDR3 protein: CASRYDRSSEQFF. The CDR3 nucleotides are TGTGCCAGCAGATACGACCGGTCGAGTGAGCAGTTCTTC. This rearrangement joins TRBV28 to TRBJ2-1; no reliable D call. Trimming stripped 6 bases from V and 9 bases from J, with 15 bases between. CDR1 and CDR2 from the germline V gene are MDHEN and SYDVKM. The CDR3 contains 13 residues.

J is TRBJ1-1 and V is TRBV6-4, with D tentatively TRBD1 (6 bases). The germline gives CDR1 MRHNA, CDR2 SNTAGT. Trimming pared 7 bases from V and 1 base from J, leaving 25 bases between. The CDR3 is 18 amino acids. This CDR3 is CASITGCSLGERNTEAFF. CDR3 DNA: TGTGCCAGCATAACAGGGTGCTCATTAGGAGAACGGAACACTGAAGCTTTCTTT.

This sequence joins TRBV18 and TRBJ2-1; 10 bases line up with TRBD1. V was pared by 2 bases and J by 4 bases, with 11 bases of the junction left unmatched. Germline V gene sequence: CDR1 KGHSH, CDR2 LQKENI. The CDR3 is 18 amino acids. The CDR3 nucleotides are TGTGCCAGCTCACCAAGGAGCGGGACAGGGGAAGCTTACAATGAGCAGTTCTTC. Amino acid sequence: CASSPRSGTGEAYNEQFF.

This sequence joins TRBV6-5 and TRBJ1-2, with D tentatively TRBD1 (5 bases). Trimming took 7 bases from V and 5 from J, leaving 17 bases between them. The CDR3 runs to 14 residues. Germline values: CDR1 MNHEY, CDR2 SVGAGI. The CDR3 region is CASTNLAGLYGYTF. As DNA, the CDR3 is TGTGCCAGCACCAACCTTGCAGGGTTATATGGCTACACCTTC.

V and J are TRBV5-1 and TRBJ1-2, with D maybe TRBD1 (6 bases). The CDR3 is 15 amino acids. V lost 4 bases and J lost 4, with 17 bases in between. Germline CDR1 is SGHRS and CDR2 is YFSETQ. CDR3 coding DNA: TGCGCCAGCAGCCCGTGGGGGGCTACGCCCTATGGCTACACCTTC. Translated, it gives CASSPWGATPYGYTF.

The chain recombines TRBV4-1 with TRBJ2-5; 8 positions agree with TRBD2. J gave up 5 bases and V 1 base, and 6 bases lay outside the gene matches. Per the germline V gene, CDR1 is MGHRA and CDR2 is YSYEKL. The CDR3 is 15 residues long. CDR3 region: CASSQVPGGRETQYF. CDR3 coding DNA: TGCGCCAGCAGCCAAGTACCGGGGGGGCGCGAGACCCAGTACTTC.

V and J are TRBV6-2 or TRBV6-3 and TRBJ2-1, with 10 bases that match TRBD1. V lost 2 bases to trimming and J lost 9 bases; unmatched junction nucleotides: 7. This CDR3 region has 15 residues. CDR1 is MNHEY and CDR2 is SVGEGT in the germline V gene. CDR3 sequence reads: CASSYRDRGSSEQFF. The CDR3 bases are TGTGCCAGCAGTTACAGGGACAGGGGTAGCAGTGAGCAGTTCTTC.

The chain's CDR3 is CASSSGGGADTQYF. For the CDR3, the DNA is TGCGCCAGCAGCTCAGGCGGGGGCGCAGATACGCAGTATTTT. This rearrangement joins TRBV5-1 to TRBJ2-3; D possibly corresponds to TRBD2 (7 bases). The germline V and J ends were trimmed by 3 bases and 4 bases, with 12 bases remaining between them. The CDR3 is 14 residues long. CDR1 and CDR2 (germline): SGHRS, YFSETQ.

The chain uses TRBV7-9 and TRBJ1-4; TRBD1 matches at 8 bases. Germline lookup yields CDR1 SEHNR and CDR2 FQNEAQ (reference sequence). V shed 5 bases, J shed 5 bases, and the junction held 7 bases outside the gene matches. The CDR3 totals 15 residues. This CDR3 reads CASSVQGQENEKLFF. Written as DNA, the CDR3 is TGTGCCAGCAGCGTGCAGGGACAGGAGAATGAAAAACTGTTTTTT.